The present T cell receptor beta chain was sequenced within a study of T cells in Graves' hyperthyroidism and ophthalmopathy (dated by TCRdb to about 2019). Concerning the study at large: Peripheral blood samples were taken at initial diagnosis, before any treatment was given. TCR V-J signatures able to tell the groups apart were searched for in a discovery cohort of approximately 95 patients, of whom approximately 40 had Graves' ophthalmopathy and 55 to 60 had stable Graves' hyperthyroidism. Prospective prediction of ophthalmopathy was tested in an independent validation cohort consisting of 18 hyperthyroidism patients and around 17 patients who later progressed to ophthalmopathy. For training and testing, the 100 or so patients in the discovery cohort were randomly divided in a 7:3 ratio. In addition, the study compared T-cell repertoires in thyroid tissue and in blood from about 6 Graves' hyperthyroidism patients. After sampling, hyperthyroidism patients received methimazole starting at 30 mg daily, and ophthalmopathy patients received high-dose intravenous methylprednisolone. The paper describes TCR Vbeta CDR3 sequencing of around 130 peripheral blood samples, made up of roughly 40 ophthalmopathy patients, roughly 75 hyperthyroidism patients and around 17 progressor patients.

Overall study outcomes, separate from this receptor: No statistical method was used to set the sample size in advance, and investigators knew the group allocation. Most expanded thyroid clonotypes (frequency above 0.001) were also detected in blood, suggesting blood repertoires may reflect thyroid immune responses. Ophthalmopathy was separated from stable hyperthyroidism by a 13 V-J signature model, with around 88% sensitivity and roughly 81% specificity obtained in cross-validation and 80%/75% obtained in testing. In validation, the model predicted progression to ophthalmopathy with 55% to 71% sensitivity and over 72% specificity, a median of 6.5 months before onset.

This clonotype came up a few times. The antigen it recognizes is unknown. Qualities for individual bases were not recorded, and no much larger clone is one base off. Hyperthyroidism patients were newly diagnosed, had a disease duration of under 2 months, and were aged 18 to 65 years. The study excluded patients with uncontrolled infections, other autoimmune diseases, pregnancy or lactation. Diagnoses were based on clinical symptoms, serum thyroxine and TRAb, thyroid ultrasound and orbital computed tomography. Blood from progressor patients was collected at the time of first diagnosis with hyperthyroidism, before any ophthalmopathy symptoms had appeared. PBMCs were separated from roughly 10 ml of fresh peripheral blood using Ficoll-Paque density gradient centrifugation. Progressor patients were initially diagnosed with Graves' hyperthyroidism and developed ophthalmopathy during follow-up. Total RNA was extracted using Trizol reagent, and RNA quality was assessed on an Agilent 2100 Bioanalyzer.

Taken from the germline V gene, the CDR1 and CDR2 loops are MNHEY and SVGAGI. Reading from cysteine to phenylalanine, the CDR3 counts 14 amino acids. The kept DNA is CDR3 alone, 42 bases in frame from the first base. The germline V end is reduced by 2 bases and the J end by 8 bases; junction bases left unmatched: 8. TCR beta CDR3 regions were amplified from RNA transcripts. For the first round of RT-PCR on the TCR CDR3, the HTBI primer set was used together with the Qiagen OneStep RT-PCR kit. Libraries were constructed in a second round of multiplex PCR, after which size selection and purification were carried out. The libraries were sequenced on an Illumina HiSeq2000 using paired-end 100 bp reads. Per the original workflow: SOAPnuke was used to process the raw data, throwing out any read that contained adapters or uncalled bases, had a mean Phred below 15, or lacked an exact constant-primer or identifier match. COPE v1.2.5 was used to merge the high-quality paired reads, and each unique nucleotide sequence was defined as a clonotype. MiTCR v1.1 was used to align clonotypes to the IMGT TRBV, TRBD and TRBJ reference segments. Only V-J combinations with frequency above 0.0001, covering roughly 99% of repertoires, were analysed. A TCS score was defined as the ratio of F50 (clonal expansion) to E x V (chaos), with BLOSUM62-based TCRdist applied between CDR3 peptides within each V-J. Welch's t-statistics and random forest reduced some 510 V-J features to 13, which were used in a naive Bayes classifier (R e1071). TCRdb's own reprocessing of the public reads used fastp at Q25 and MiXCR and kept productive beta chains. CDR3 protein duplicates are merged, each entry listing the most common genes and DNA. The authors' filters were not applied to this entry. For this sample the table gives almost 600,000 distinct CDR3 sequences, of which approximately 13% were detected only once. The ten largest clones take up approximately 5.7% of the sample.

Recombination linked TRBV6-5 to TRBJ1-2; 7 central bases correspond to TRBD1. The source is a woman aged 25 to 39 with Graves' hyperthyroidism that later progressed to Graves' ophthalmopathy. Sequences were obtained from blood. The CDR3 is CASSYLDRVGGYTF. The nucleotide sequence is TGTGCCAGCAGTTACCTCGACAGGGTAGGAGGCTACACCTTC.